This TCR beta chain was documented in a study of early T cells in non-severe SARS-CoV-2 infection. Study-level background: The study sequenced bulk RNA from unsorted whole blood, with chains unpaired.

Tagging with unique molecular identifiers was applied to individual cDNA molecules. Each CDR3 protein gets one entry after TCRdb re-called the 5' RACE reads with MiXCR. This sample has 55,000 to 65,000 distinct CDR3 sequences, with under 12% found just once. This clonotype was detected many times. Its antigen is currently unknown. At one of its ends the junction is not consistent with the germline gene, which may arise from a read error. Regarding the study as a whole: Anti-spike CD8 responses were favored in VDJdb matching, and private and CD4 specificities were missed.

CDR1 MNHEY and CDR2 SVGAGI come from the germline V gene. CDR3 length equals 13 residues. The clonotype was recovered from an adult who was a healthcare worker with PCR-confirmed SARS-CoV-2 infection or an uninfected control (not recorded which). The chain uses TRBV6-5 and TRBJ1-2; D is possibly TRBD1 (6 bases). Input material: whole blood. CDR3 protein: CASSFGGSYGYTF. For the CDR3, the DNA is TGTGCCAGTAGTTTCGGGGGCTCCTATGGCTACACCTTC.